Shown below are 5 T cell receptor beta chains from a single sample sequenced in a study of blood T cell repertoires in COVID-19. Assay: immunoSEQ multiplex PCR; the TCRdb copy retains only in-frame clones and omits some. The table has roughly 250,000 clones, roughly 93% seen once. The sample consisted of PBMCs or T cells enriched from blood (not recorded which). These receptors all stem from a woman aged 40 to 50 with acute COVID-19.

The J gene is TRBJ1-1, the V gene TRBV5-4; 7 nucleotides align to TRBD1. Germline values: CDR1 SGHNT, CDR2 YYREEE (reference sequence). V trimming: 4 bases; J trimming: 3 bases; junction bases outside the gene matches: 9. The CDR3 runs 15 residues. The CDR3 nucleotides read TGTGCCAGCAGCCCGGACAGGTGGGTGGACACTGAAGCTTTCTTT. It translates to CASSPDRWVDTEAFF.

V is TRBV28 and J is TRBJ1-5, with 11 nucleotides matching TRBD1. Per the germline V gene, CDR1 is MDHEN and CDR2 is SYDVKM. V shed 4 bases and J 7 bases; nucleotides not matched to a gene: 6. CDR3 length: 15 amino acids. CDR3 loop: CASSSPDRGLQPQHF. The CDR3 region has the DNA TGTGCCAGCAGTTCCCCGGACAGGGGGCTGCAGCCCCAGCATTTT.

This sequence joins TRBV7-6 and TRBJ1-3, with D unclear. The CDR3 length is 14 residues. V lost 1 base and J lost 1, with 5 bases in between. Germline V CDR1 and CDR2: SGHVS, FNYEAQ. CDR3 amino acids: CASSLGGSGNTIYF. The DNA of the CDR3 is TGTGCCAGCAGCTTAGGAGGTTCTGGAAACACCATATATTTT.

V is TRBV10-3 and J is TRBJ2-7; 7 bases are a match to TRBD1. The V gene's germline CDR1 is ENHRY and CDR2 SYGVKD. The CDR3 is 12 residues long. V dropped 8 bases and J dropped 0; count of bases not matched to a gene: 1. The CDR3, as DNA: TGTGCCATCGGACAGGTCTCCTACGAGCAGTACTTC. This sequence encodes CAIGQVSYEQYF.

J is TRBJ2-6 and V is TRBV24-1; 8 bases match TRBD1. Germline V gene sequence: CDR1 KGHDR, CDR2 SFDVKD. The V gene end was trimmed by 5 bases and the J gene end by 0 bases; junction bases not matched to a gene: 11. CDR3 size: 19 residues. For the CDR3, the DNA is TGTGCCACCAGTGGGGACAGGTCTTCCATTGCCTCTGGGGCCAACGTCCTGACTTTC. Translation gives CATSGDRSSIASGANVLTF.